The 30 T cell receptor beta chains below were found in one sample sequenced in a study of beta chain features in type 1 diabetes. Notes on the study in general: Researchers report that Type 1 diabetes patients had moderately but significantly shorter TCRB CDR3s across all four CD4+ subsets.

Their target antigens are unknown. Every isolated RNA sample was fully reverse transcribed, so sequencing captured expressed TCRB transcripts. Libraries were prepared by immunoSEQ multiplex PCR; TCRdb keeps only in-frame clonotypes and omits some of them. Counted here are about 160,000 clones, around 8.6% occurring once; the ten biggest clones make up 0.45% to 0.55%. The sample was central memory CD4+ T cells from blood. These receptors were taken from a woman between 18 and 30 years old with type 1 diabetes.

This rearrangement joins TRBV18 to TRBJ2-2; no firm D call. There are 12 residues in the CDR3. Germline-derived CDR1 and CDR2 are KGHSH and LQKENI. V was clipped by 8 bases and J by 3 bases, with 7 bases between them. CDR3: CASAEYTGELFF. The CDR3 nucleotides read TGTGCCAGCGCAGAATACACCGGGGAGCTGTTTTTT.

The chain combines TRBV4-3 with TRBJ2-7; weak D call: TRBD1 (6 bases). Per germline, CDR1 LGHNA and CDR2 YSLEER. This CDR3 is built from 15 residues. V shed 5 bases and J shed 0 bases, with 14 bases lying between them. The CDR3 bases are TGCGCCAGCAGCGAGAGGACAGAGAGCTCCTACGAGCAGTACTTC. It specifies CASSERTESSYEQYF.

This clone has more than one count but fewer than ten. The rearrangement links TRBV28 to TRBJ1-2; no clear D. V lost 4 bases, J lost 1 base, and 16 bases lay in between. CDR1 and CDR2 (germline): MDHEN, SYDVKM. The CDR3 totals 16 residues. The CDR3 DNA reads TGTGCCAGCAGTTCGCCAGGAACAAAAGTTAACTATGGCTACACCTTC. Amino acids: CASSSPGTKVNYGYTF.

The CDR3, as DNA: TGCAGCGTTTGGCTGAACTATGGCTACACCTTC. Protein sequence: CSVWLNYGYTF. The rearrangement joins TRBV29-1 to TRBJ1-2; no clear D. V gave up 5 bases and J gave up 2 bases, with 6 bases separating them. The CDR3 has 11 residues. Germline V gene lookup returns CDR1 SQVTM and CDR2 ANQGSEA.

There are a few counts of this clone. This chain uses TRBV27 with TRBJ1-6; TRBD1 might be the D (5 bases). CDR3 length: 14 amino acids. Looked up from germline, CDR1 is MNHEY and CDR2 is SMNVEV (reference sequence). Trimming took off 4 bases at V and 10 bases at J, with 14 bases between the two ends. CDR3: CASSSRGVSSPLHF. The CDR3 nucleotides are TGTGCCAGCAGTTCTAGGGGTGTGAGCTCACCCCTCCACTTT.

This clone has a handful of counts. The rearrangement links TRBV5-1 to TRBJ1-5; D gene ambiguous. Germline V lookup: CDR1 SGHRS, CDR2 YFSETQ. Trimming removed 4 bases at V and 1 base at J, with 15 bases between. This CDR3 contains 16 residues. The DNA of the CDR3 is TGCGCCAGCAGCCTAATGCCGGCGGGGAGCAATCAGCCCCAGCATTTT. Residues: CASSLMPAGSNQPQHF.

This clone was seen a handful of times. This sequence joins TRBV5-1 and TRBJ2-5; possible D gene TRBD2, 6 bases. The V end lost 4 bases, the J end lost 1 base, and 8 bases lay between the germline ends. The germline gives CDR1 SGHRS, CDR2 YFSETQ. The CDR3 runs to 13 residues. CDR3 sequence (DNA): TGCGCCAGCAGCACGGGACTCCAAGAGACCCAGTACTTC. Protein: CASSTGLQETQYF.

This chain uses TRBV28 with TRBJ2-7; perhaps TRBD1 as D (6 bases). The CDR3 spans 14 residues. The germline V and J ends were trimmed by 8 bases and 2 bases, with 16 bases remaining between them. The germline V gene encodes CDR1 MDHEN and CDR2 SYDVKM. The CDR3 DNA sequence: TGTGCCAGCCAGAAAACAGGGCTGACCTACGAGCAGTACTTC. This encodes CASQKTGLTYEQYF. Filled out from reference TRBV28 and TRBJ2-7, the complete variable domain reads DVKVTQSSRYLVKRTGEKVFLECVQDMDHENMFWYRQDPGLGLRLIYFSYDVKMKEKGDIPEGYSVSREKKERFSLILESASTNQTSMYLCASQKTGLTYEQYFGPGTRLTVT.

The gene calls are TRBV7-2 and TRBJ2-1; 7 bases align to TRBD1. The CDR3 has 15 amino acids. V trimming: 3 bases; J trimming: 5 bases; junction bases outside the gene matches: 7. Germline assignment: CDR1 SGHTA and CDR2 FQGNSA. This CDR3 reads CASSFGDRVHNEQFF. Here the CDR3 DNA reads TGTGCCAGCAGCTTTGGTGACAGGGTCCACAATGAGCAGTTCTTC.

This clone was seen at least ten times. The CDR3 here is CASRSRSGANVLTF. In nucleotides, the CDR3 is TGTGCCAGCAGATCCCGCTCTGGGGCCAACGTCCTGACTTTC. The chain couples TRBV28 to TRBJ2-6; the D is unclear. V lost 6 bases to trimming and J lost 0 bases, with 6 bases between them. The CDR3 consists of 14 residues. Germline-derived CDR1 and CDR2 are MDHEN and SYDVKM.

The chain is built from TRBV11-1 and TRBJ2-5, with D maybe TRBD1 (5 bases). V shed 5 bases and J shed 5 bases, with 15 bases lying between them. Germline V gives CDR1 SGHAT, CDR2 FQDESV (reference sequence). CDR3 length equals 14 residues. The chain's CDR3 is CASSEITGFETQYF. CDR3 DNA: TGTGCCAGCAGCGAAATAACAGGCTTTGAGACCCAGTACTTC.

The CDR3 region has the DNA TGTGCCAGCAGTTTATATCCGGGGGGGGAGCAGTACTTC. The encoded protein is CASSLYPGGEQYF. The chain uses TRBV27 and TRBJ2-7; the match to TRBD2 covers 8 bases. Trimming removed 1 base from V and 7 bases from J; junction bases left unmatched: 3. Germline CDR1 is MNHEY and CDR2 is SMNVEV (reference sequence). This CDR3 is built from 13 residues.

A few counts support this clone. The CDR3 DNA follows: TGCAGCGTTGGGAGGACGGGATCCTGGAACACTGAAGCTTTCTTT. Protein sequence: CSVGRTGSWNTEAFF. The J gene is TRBJ1-1, the V gene TRBV29-1; D ambiguous. V gave up 4 bases and J gave up 1 base, with 16 bases separating them. Germline V gene lookup returns CDR1 SQVTM and CDR2 ANQGSEA. CDR3 size: 15 residues.

This clone has just a few counts. This chain connects TRBV28 to TRBJ1-4; D not resolved. CDR3 length equals 16 residues. V was shortened by 5 bases and J by 0 bases, with 13 bases between the two germline ends. The germline V gene has CDR1 MDHEN and CDR2 SYDVKM. The CDR3 spells CASSPITAATNEKLFF. In DNA, the CDR3 is TGTGCCAGCAGTCCAATTACAGCGGCAACTAATGAAAAACTGTTTTTT.

CDR3 DNA sequence: TGTGCCAGCAGCCCCCCCCGTCGGACTGAAGCTTTCTTT. It is translated as CASSPPRRTEAFF. V gene TRBV13 combines with J gene TRBJ1-1; D gene unclear. Trimming shortened V by 5 bases and J by 5 bases, and 12 bases separated the two germline ends. Germline V gene lookup returns CDR1 PRHDT and CDR2 FYEKMQ (reference sequence). The CDR3 has 13 residues. The variable domain in full, completed from reference TRBV13 and TRBJ1-1, reads AAGVIQSPRHLIKEKRETATLKCYPIPRHDTVYWYQQGPGQDPQFLISFYEKMQSDKGSIPDRFSAQQFSDYHSELNMSSLELGDSALYFCASSPPRRTEAFFGQGTRLTVV.

This clone has just a few counts. V gene TRBV27 combines with J gene TRBJ2-2; D remains unclear. The CDR3 is 11 amino acids. Germline V lookup: CDR1 MNHEY, CDR2 SMNVEV (reference sequence). V lost 7 bases and J lost 7, with 7 bases in between. CDR3 in DNA: TGTGCCAGCATGACACGCGGGGAGCTGTTTTTT. Amino acid sequence: CASMTRGELFF.

The V call is TRBV2, the J call TRBJ1-2; D remains unclear. The length of the CDR3 is 14 residues. The germline CDR1 and CDR2 sequences are SNHLY and FYNNEI. V shed 2 bases and J shed 6 bases, with 13 bases lying between them. The CDR3, as DNA: TGTGCCAGCAGTGAATTGAGGGAAGAGAATGGCTACACCTTC. Encoded protein: CASSELREENGYTF.

This clone was counted between two and nine times. V and J are TRBV9 and TRBJ1-1, with D tentatively TRBD1 (5 bases). The CDR3 is made up of 14 amino acids. The germline V gene encodes CDR1 SGDLS and CDR2 YYNGEE. The germline V and J ends were trimmed by 6 bases and 1 base, with 13 bases remaining between them. CDR3 amino acids: CASTAGTRNTEAFF. CDR3 nucleotide sequence: TGTGCCAGCACTGCGGGGACGAGGAACACTGAAGCTTTCTTT.

This clone has a handful of counts. The rearrangement joins TRBV6-1 to TRBJ2-1; D perhaps matches TRBD1 (6 bases). V was shortened by 10 bases and J by 10 bases, with 23 bases between the two germline ends. The CDR3 contains 14 residues. Germline assignment: CDR1 MNHNS and CDR2 SASEGT. The CDR3 loop is CANSRGRNSREQFF. The CDR3, as DNA: TGTGCCAACAGCAGGGGCAGGAATTCACGGGAGCAGTTCTTC.

In its sample, this clone was seen a few times. This chain connects TRBV13 to TRBJ2-7, with a possible D match to TRBD1 (5 bases). Per the germline V gene, CDR1 is PRHDT and CDR2 is FYEKMQ (reference sequence). CDR3 length equals 12 residues. V lost 5 bases and J lost 6, with 11 bases in between. Here the CDR3 reads CASSRTGREQYF. The CDR3 nucleotides read TGTGCCAGCAGCCGAACAGGTCGCGAGCAGTACTTC.

This chain joins TRBV11-3 and TRBJ2-7; TRBD1 aligns across 7 bases. There are 15 residues in the CDR3. Germline-derived CDR1 and CDR2 are SGHNT and YENEEA. J gave up 5 bases and V 5 bases, and 12 bases lay outside the gene matches. The CDR3 protein is CASSPSTGRSHEQYF. The CDR3 DNA reads TGTGCCAGCAGCCCCTCGACAGGGAGAAGCCACGAGCAGTACTTC.

This sequence joins TRBV27 and TRBJ1-6; possibly TRBD1 for D (5 bases). V was trimmed by 3 bases and J by 7 bases, leaving 13 bases between them. Germline values: CDR1 MNHEY, CDR2 SMNVEV (reference sequence). This CDR3 comprises 15 residues. The CDR3 loop is CASSLGHPGNSPLHF. The CDR3 DNA reads TGTGCCAGCAGTTTGGGGCACCCAGGAAATTCACCCCTCCACTTT.

The genes are TRBV28 and TRBJ2-6, with a weak D call TRBD2 (6 bases). Trimming took off 2 bases at V and 4 bases at J, with 15 bases between the two ends. The CDR3 is 17 amino acids. The germline V gene has CDR1 MDHEN and CDR2 SYDVKM. CDR3 sequence reads: CASSLGGAAYGANVLTF. CDR3 nucleotides: TGTGCCAGCAGTTTAGGAGGGGCTGCCTACGGGGCCAACGTCCTGACTTTC.

This clone was found a few times. The chain employs TRBV30 and TRBJ2-3; D possibly corresponds to TRBD2 (6 bases). The CDR3 runs 11 residues. Between the trimmed V and J ends, which lost 0 bases and 14 bases, there was a span of 12 bases. The germline V gene encodes CDR1 GTSNPN and CDR2 SVGIG (reference sequence). CDR3 DNA: TGTGCCTGGAGTGTTGGTGGAGGGATGTATTTT. Its translation is CAWSVGGGMYF. Filled out from reference TRBV30 and TRBJ2-3, the complete variable domain reads SQTIHQWPATLVQPVGSPLSLECTVEGTSNPNLYWYRQAAGRGLQLLFYSVGIGQISSEVPQNLSASRPQDRQFILSSKKLLLSDSGFYLCAWSVGGGMYFGPGTRLTVL.

The gene calls are TRBV7-2 and TRBJ2-2; D may be TRBD2 (6 bases). Germline V gene sequence: CDR1 SGHTA, CDR2 FQGNSA. The CDR3 runs to 17 residues. Trimming shortened V by 2 bases and J by 4 bases, and 17 bases separated the two germline ends. Here the CDR3 DNA reads TGTGCCAGCAGCTTATCAGGCGGGAAAAGGGTCACCGGGGAGCTGTTTTTT. Translating gives CASSLSGGKRVTGELFF.

The chain's CDR3 is CATSRAGREGEQYF. The CDR3 DNA reads as TGTGCCACCAGCAGAGCTGGGAGGGAGGGCGAGCAGTACTTC. The rearrangement joins TRBV15 to TRBJ2-7; TRBD2 matches 7 bases. This CDR3 comprises 14 residues. V shed 1 base, J shed 6 bases, and the junction held 6 bases outside the gene matches. The V gene's germline CDR1 is LNHNV and CDR2 YYDKDF (reference sequence).

This chain links TRBV5-1 with TRBJ2-7; 8 bases fit TRBD1. The germline V gene has CDR1 SGHRS and CDR2 YFSETQ. The junction had 5 bases not matched to a gene; V was cut back by 4 bases and J by 2 bases. The CDR3 is made up of 14 amino acids. The CDR3: CASSIQGGPYEQYF. For the CDR3, the DNA is TGCGCCAGCAGCATACAGGGGGGCCCCTACGAGCAGTACTTC.

The V gene is TRBV6-1, the J gene TRBJ1-4, with unresolved D. The CDR3 length is 16 residues. Deletions cut 2 bases from V and 0 bases from J, with 10 bases between. Germline CDR1 and CDR2: MNHNS and SASEGT. The CDR3 DNA reads TGTGCCAGCAGTGAATTTAGTGCGGCAACTAATGAAAAACTGTTTTTT. Translation: CASSEFSAATNEKLFF.

The V call is TRBV23-1, the J call TRBJ2-6; D remains ambiguous. TRBV23-1 is an ORF, with its function uncertain. Between the trimmed V and J ends, which lost 2 bases and 5 bases, there was a span of 10 bases. The CDR3 covers 15 residues. The CDR3 reads CASSQPVLRANVLTF. CDR3 sequence (DNA): TGCGCCAGCAGTCAACCAGTCCTCAGGGCCAACGTCCTGACTTTC.

This clone occurred a few times. The chain carries TRBV7-9 and TRBJ1-5; D ambiguous. The V end was cut by 1 base, the J end by 4 bases, with 5 bases between. The CDR3 is 13 amino acids. Germline V gene data show CDR1 as SEHNR and CDR2 as FQNEAQ (reference sequence). The CDR3 loop reads CASSLGLNQPQHF. DNA of the CDR3: TGTGCCAGCAGCTTAGGGCTGAATCAGCCCCAGCATTTT. Full variable domain (missing parts from reference TRBV7-9 and TRBJ1-5): DTGVSQNPRHKITKRGQNVTFRCDPISEHNRLYWYRQTLGQGPEFLTYFQNEAQLEKSRLLSDRFSAERPKGSFSTLEIQRTEQGDSAMYLCASSLGLNQPQHFGDGTRLSIL.